The entry that follows covers one TCR beta chain sequence. What it recognizes is unknown. TCRdb re-called the RT-PCR reads through MiXCR, storing one row per CDR3 protein. The table shows around 300,000 distinct CDR3 sequences, with 20% to 25% occurring only once. These data originate in a study of response to subunit inactivated influenza vaccine. General observations from the study: Researchers suggested that each seasonal influenza vaccination recruits few new T cells.

CDR3 length: 16 residues. Trimming took 4 bases from V and 0 from J, leaving 14 bases between them. The germline V gene encodes CDR1 LGHNA and CDR2 YSLEER. The J gene is TRBJ2-3, the V gene TRBV4-3; D perhaps matches TRBD2 (5 bases). The TCR sequence derives from a man in his fifties or sixties who received an inactivated influenza vaccine. The input for sequencing was PBMCs from blood, taken approximately 20 months after vaccination. Here the CDR3 reads CASSRALADSTDTQYF. In DNA form, the CDR3 reads TGCGCCAGCAGCCGCGCTCTAGCAGATAGCACAGATACGCAGTATTTT.